This T cell receptor beta chain comes out of a study of T cells in localized non-small cell lung cancer. The study's findings and limits: The study linked higher blood T cell density to longer overall survival. Adjacent uninvolved lung tissue had the highest T cell clonality, exceeding tumor.

Sequenced by immunoSEQ multiplex PCR; TCRdb stores in-frame clones only, minus some. The sample contains about 72,000 clones, roughly 86% of which appear only once. In germline, CDR1 is ENHRY, CDR2 SYGVKD. CDR3 size: 14 residues. The V gene lost 6 bases and the J gene lost 2 bases, with 13 bases spanning the gap. Of note for this clone: Its target is unknown.

The source is an older female donor with stage I lung adenocarcinoma. Specimen: peripheral blood, collected before any cancer treatment. The genes are TRBV10-3 and TRBJ1-1; D is ambiguous. CDR3 sequence: CAISLSPGNTEAFF. DNA for the CDR3: TGTGCCATCAGCCTTTCCCCAGGTAACACTGAAGCTTTCTTT.